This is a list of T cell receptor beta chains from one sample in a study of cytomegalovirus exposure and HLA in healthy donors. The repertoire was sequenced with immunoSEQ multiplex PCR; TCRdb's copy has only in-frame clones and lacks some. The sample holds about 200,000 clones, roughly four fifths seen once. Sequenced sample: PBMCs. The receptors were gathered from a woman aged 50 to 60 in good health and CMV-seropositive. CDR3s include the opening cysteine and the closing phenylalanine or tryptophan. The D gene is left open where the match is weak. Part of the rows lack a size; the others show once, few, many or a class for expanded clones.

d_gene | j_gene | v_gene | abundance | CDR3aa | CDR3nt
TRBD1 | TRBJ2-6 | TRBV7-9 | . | CASSLQGAGANGLTF | TGTGCCAGCAGCTTACAGGGGGCTGGGGCCAACGGCCTGACTTTC
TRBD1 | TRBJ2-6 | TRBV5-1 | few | CASSLFGTGPPSGANGLTF | TGCGCCAGCAGCTTGTTCGGGACAGGCCCACCGTCTGGGGCCAACGGCCTGACTTTC
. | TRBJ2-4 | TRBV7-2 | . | CASSPRGVRNIQYF | TGTGCCAGCAGCCCCAGGGGGGTTAGAAACATTCAGTACTTC
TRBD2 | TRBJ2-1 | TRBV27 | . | CASSIAGGPRYEQFF | TGTGCCAGCAGCATAGCGGGAGGGCCGCGTTATGAGCAGTTCTTC
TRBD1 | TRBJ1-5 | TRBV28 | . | CASSRGTVRQPQHF | TGTGCCAGCAGTCGCGGGACAGTAAGACAGCCCCAGCATTTT
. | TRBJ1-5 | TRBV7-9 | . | CSSSLSGLPNQPQHF | TGTTCCAGCAGCTTGAGCGGGCTCCCAAATCAGCCCCAGCATTTT
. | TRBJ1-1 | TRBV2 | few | CASSERGWGNTEAFF | TGTGCCAGCAGCGAAAGGGGCTGGGGGAACACTGAAGCTTTCTTT
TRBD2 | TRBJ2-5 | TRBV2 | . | CASSEAPSGAQETQYF | TGTGCCAGCAGTGAAGCACCTAGCGGGGCCCAAGAGACCCAGTACTTC
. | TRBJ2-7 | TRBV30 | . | CAWDEGVARYEQYF | TGTGCCTGGGATGAGGGGGTGGCCCGGTACGAGCAGTACTTC
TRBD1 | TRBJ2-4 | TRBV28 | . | CASSLTGKNIQYF | TGTGCCAGCAGCCTGACAGGGAAAAACATTCAGTACTTC
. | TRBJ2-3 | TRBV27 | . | CASSLSRLDTQYF | TGTGCCAGCAGTTTGTCCAGACTAGATACGCAGTATTTT
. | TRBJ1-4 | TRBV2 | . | CASHDRNPNEKLFF | TGTGCCAGCCATGACAGGAACCCAAATGAAAAACTGTTTTTT
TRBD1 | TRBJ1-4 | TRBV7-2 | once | CASSLRAGGAYEKLFF | TGTGCCAGCAGCTTAAGGGCAGGGGGCGCATATGAAAAACTGTTTTTT
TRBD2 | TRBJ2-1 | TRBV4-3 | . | CASSQEGLAGGLRQFF | TGCGCCAGCAGCCAAGAGGGGCTAGCGGGGGGTCTAAGGCAGTTCTTC
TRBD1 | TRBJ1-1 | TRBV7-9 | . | CASSFGQGRTEAFF | TGTGCCAGCAGCTTTGGACAGGGAAGGACTGAAGCTTTCTTT
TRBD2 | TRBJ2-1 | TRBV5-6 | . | CASSLVAGGVYNEQFF | TGTGCCAGCAGCTTGGTGGCGGGAGGCGTTTACAATGAGCAGTTCTTC
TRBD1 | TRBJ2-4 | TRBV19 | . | CASSIRGRGGTDKNIQYF | TGTGCCAGTAGTATCAGGGGGCGCGGAGGCACTGACAAAAACATTCAGTACTTC
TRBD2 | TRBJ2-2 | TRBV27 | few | CASSLWTSGVSGELFF | TGTGCCAGCAGTTTGTGGACTAGCGGGGTATCCGGGGAGCTGTTTTTT
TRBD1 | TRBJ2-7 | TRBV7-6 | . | CASSLGIDRGLVYEQYF | TGTGCCAGCAGCTTAGGGATTGACAGGGGGCTTGTCTACGAGCAGTACTTC
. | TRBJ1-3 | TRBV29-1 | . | CSVEVRNTIYF | TGCAGCGTTGAAGTCAGGAACACCATATATTTT
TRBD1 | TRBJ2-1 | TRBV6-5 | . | CASSLGQGRWNEQFF | TGTGCCAGCAGCCTCGGACAGGGTAGATGGAATGAGCAGTTCTTC
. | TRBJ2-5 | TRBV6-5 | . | CASSSSGETQYF | TGTGCCAGCAGTTCGAGCGGGGAGACCCAGTACTTC
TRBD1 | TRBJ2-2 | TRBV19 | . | CASRNRTGGRTGELFF | TGTGCCAGCCGAAACCGGACAGGGGGCCGCACCGGGGAGCTGTTTTTT
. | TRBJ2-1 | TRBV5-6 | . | CASSLETRLNEQFF | TGTGCCAGCAGCTTGGAAACTCGACTCAATGAGCAGTTCTTC
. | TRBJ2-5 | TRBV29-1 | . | CSVDQFRETQYF | TGCAGCGTTGATCAGTTCAGGGAGACCCAGTACTTC
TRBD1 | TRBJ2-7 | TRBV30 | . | CAWSVGQGVHEQYF | TGTGCCTGGAGCGTCGGACAGGGGGTCCACGAGCAGTACTTC
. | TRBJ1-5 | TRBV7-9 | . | CASSTGNQPQHF | TGTGCCAGCAGCACCGGGAATCAGCCCCAGCATTTT
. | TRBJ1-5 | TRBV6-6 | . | CASSTQGLRNQPQHF | TGTGCCAGCAGTACACAGGGTTTACGGAATCAGCCCCAGCATTTT
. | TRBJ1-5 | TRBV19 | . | CASSLKGNAQPQHF | TGTGCCAGTAGCCTTAAGGGGAATGCTCAGCCCCAGCATTTT
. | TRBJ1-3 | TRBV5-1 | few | CASSLPSPGNTIYF | TGCGCCAGCAGCCTACCGTCCCCTGGAAACACCATATATTTT
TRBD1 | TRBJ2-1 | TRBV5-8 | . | CASSLGTGTNEQFF | TGTGCCAGCAGCTTAGGGACAGGGACCAATGAGCAGTTCTTC
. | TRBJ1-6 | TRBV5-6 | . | CASSLRSSYNSPLHF | TGTGCCAGCAGCTTGCGCAGCTCCTATAATTCACCCCTCCACTTT
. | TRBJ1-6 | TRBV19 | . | CASSGQGDSPLHF | TGTGCCAGTAGTGGGCAGGGTGATTCACCCCTCCACTTT
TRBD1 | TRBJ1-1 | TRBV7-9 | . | CSSSNDRDTEAFF | TGTTCCAGCAGCAACGACAGGGACACTGAAGCTTTCTTT
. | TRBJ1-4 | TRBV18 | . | CASSLAATNEKLFF | TGTGCCAGCTCACTTGCAGCAACTAATGAAAAACTGTTTTTT